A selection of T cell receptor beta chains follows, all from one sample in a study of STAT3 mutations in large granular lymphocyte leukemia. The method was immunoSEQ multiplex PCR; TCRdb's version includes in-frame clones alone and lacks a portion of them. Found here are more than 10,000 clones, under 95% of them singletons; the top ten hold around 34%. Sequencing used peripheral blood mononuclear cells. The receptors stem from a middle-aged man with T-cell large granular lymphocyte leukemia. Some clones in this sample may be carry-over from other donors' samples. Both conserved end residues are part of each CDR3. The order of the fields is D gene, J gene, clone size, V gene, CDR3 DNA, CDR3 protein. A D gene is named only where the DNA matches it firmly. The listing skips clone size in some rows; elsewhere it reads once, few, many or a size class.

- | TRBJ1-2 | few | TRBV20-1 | TGCAGTGCTGAGGGGACGTATGGCTACACCTTC | CSAEGTYGYTF
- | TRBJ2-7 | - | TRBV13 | TGTGCCAGCAGCTTAGGCGGAAGGTTTGTGGGGTACGAGCAGTACTTC | CASSLGGRFVGYEQYF
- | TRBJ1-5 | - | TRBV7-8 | TGTGCCAGCAGCTTTGATGGAGTACAGCCCCAGCATTTT | CASSFDGVQPQHF
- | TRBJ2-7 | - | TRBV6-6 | TGTGCCAGCAAAGGGGGTGCCGGTTACGAGCAGTACTTC | CASKGGAGYEQYF
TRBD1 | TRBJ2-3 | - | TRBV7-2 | TGTGCCAGCAGCCGCGGGGACAGGGTTCCAGATACGCAGTATTTT | CASSRGDRVPDTQYF
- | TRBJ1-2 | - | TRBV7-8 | TGTGCCAGCAGCTTAGGGACTCCAGGTCCTTATGGCTACACCTTC | CASSLGTPGPYGYTF
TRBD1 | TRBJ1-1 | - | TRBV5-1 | TGCGCCAGCCAAAGACAGGGAGTGAACACTGAAGCTTTCTTT | CASQRQGVNTEAFF
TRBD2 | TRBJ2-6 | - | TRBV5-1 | TGCGCCAGCAGCCGTGGGGGGGCTGGGGCCAACGTCCTGACTTTC | CASSRGGAGANVLTF
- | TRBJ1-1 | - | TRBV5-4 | TGTGCCAGCCTCGGGAGCTCGAACACTGAAGCTTTCTTT | CASLGSSNTEAFF
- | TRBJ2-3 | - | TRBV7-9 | TGTGCCAGCAGCCCCCCCCGGGGTACGCAGTATTTT | CASSPPRGTQYF
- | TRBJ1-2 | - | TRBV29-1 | TGCAGCGTTCAACAGGGAAACTATGGCTACACCTTC | CSVQQGNYGYTF
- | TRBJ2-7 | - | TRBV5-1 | TGCGCCAGCACCAAGAGGATTGGCTCCTACGAGCAGTACTTC | CASTKRIGSYEQYF
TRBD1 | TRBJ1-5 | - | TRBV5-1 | TGCGCCAGCAGCCCGGGACAGACAAATCAGCCCCAGCATTTT | CASSPGQTNQPQHF
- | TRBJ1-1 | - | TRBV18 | TGTGCCAGCTCACCCCAGAGGCGGAGGGACACTGAAGCTTTCTTT | CASSPQRRRDTEAFF
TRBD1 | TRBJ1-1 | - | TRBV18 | TGTGCCAGCTCACCTGACAGGGGTAAGGGCTCGAGGGCTTTCTTT | CASSPDRGKGSRAFF
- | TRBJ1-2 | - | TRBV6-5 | TGTGCCAGCAGTCCAGGGGAAAGCGGCTATGGCTACACCTTC | CASSPGESGYGYTF
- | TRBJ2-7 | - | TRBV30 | TGTGCCTGGAGTGGCCAGGTTTACTCCATGTACGAGCAGTACTTC | CAWSGQVYSMYEQYF
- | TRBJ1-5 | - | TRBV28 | TGTGCCAGCAAGGAGGTAGGAAATAGCAATCAGCCCCAGCATTTT | CASKEVGNSNQPQHF
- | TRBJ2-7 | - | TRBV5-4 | TGTGCCAGCAGCTTGGACTACGAGCAGTACTTC | CASSLDYEQYF
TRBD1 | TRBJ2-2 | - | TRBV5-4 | TGTGCCAGCTACCCCAGGGGACAGGGGAACACCGGGGAGCTGTTTTTT | CASYPRGQGNTGELFF
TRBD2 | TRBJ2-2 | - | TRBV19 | TGTGCCGGATGGGACTACCTCACCGGGGAGCTGTTTTTT | CAGWDYLTGELFF
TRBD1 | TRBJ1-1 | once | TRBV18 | TGTGCCAGCTCACCTGTAGACAGGGGTGACACTGAAGCTTTCTTT | CASSPVDRGDTEAFF
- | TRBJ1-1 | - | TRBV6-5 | TGTGCCAGCAATTCGGGGTACACTGAAGCTTTCTTT | CASNSGYTEAFF
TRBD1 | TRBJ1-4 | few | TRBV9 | TGTGCCAGCAGCGAGAGAGGTACAGGGGGGGCTAATGAAAAACTGTTTTTT | CASSERGTGGANEKLFF
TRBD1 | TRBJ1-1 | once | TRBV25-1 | TGTGCCAGCCTGAGGGCAGGGGGAACTGAAGCTTTCTTT | CASLRAGGTEAFF
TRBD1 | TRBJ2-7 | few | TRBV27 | TGTGCCAGCAGAGGACAGGGCCTAACCTACGAGCAGTACTTC | CASRGQGLTYEQYF
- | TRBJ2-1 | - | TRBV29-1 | TGCAGCGGCAGGACTGGTACCAATGAGCAGTTCTTC | CSGRTGTNEQFF
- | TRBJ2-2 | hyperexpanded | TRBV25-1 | TGTGCCAGCAGTGAATCGGTCACCGGGGAGCTGTTTTTT | CASSESVTGELFF
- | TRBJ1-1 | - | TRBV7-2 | TGTGCCAGCAGTGGTATGGGGGACACTGAAGCTTTCTTT | CASSGMGDTEAFF
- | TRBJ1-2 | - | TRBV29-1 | TGCAGCGTTCAACAGTATGGCTACACCTTC | CSVQQYGYTF
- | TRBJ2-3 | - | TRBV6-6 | TGTGCCAGCAGGGCAAGGACAGATACGCAGTATTTT | CASRARTDTQYF